These 9 T cell receptor beta chains came from one sample sequenced in a study of shared clonotypes between healthy human individuals. TCRdb's table, derived via immunoSEQ multiplex PCR, lists solely in-frame clones and lacks some. The repertoire holds some 2.1 million clones, with around 95% as singletons. Positively selected for CCR7, the CD45RO-negative cells used as naive CD8 cells excluded terminally differentiated effector memory CD45RA+ cells. The sample was naive CD8+ T cells from PBMCs. The receptors come from a man younger than 30 in good health. Some clones in this sample may be carry-over from other donors' samples.

This chain uses TRBV19 with TRBJ2-1; the D is unclear. Germline lookup yields CDR1 LNHDA and CDR2 SQIVND (reference sequence). This CDR3 has 13 amino acids. Trimming removed 6 bases from V and 3 bases from J, with 9 bases in between. CDR3 sequence (DNA): TGTGCCAGTAGGGGTTCCCTCTACAATGAGCAGTTCTTC. Encoded protein: CASRGSLYNEQFF.

The chain employs TRBV14 and TRBJ2-7; the match to TRBD2 covers 9 bases. Trimming cost V 0 bases and J 7 bases; bases outside gene matches: 10. The CDR3 loop spans 16 amino acids. The germline V gene has CDR1 SGHDN and CDR2 FVKESK. In DNA, the CDR3 is TGTGCCAGCAGCCAAGATCCCAGCGGGAGGCGCAGAGAGCAGTACTTC. As protein: CASSQDPSGRRREQYF.

The chain uses TRBV7-9 and TRBJ1-2; 7 nucleotides align to TRBD1. This CDR3 spans 15 amino acids. Per germline, CDR1 SEHNR and CDR2 FQNEAQ (reference sequence). V shed 4 bases, J shed 4 bases, and the junction held 9 bases outside the gene matches. Here the CDR3 reads CASSSSTGRSYGYTF. The CDR3 DNA reads TGTGCCAGCAGCTCGTCGACAGGGCGAAGCTATGGCTACACCTTC.

This chain joins TRBV7-3 and TRBJ2-3; weak D call: TRBD2 (7 bases). The germline gives CDR1 SGHTA, CDR2 FQGTGA. The CDR3 is 16 amino acids. The V gene lost 5 bases and the J gene lost 2 bases, with 17 bases spanning the gap. Here the CDR3 DNA reads TGTGCCAGCAGCCCCTTGGGGGGGCGACTCACAGATACGCAGTATTTT. Its protein is CASSPLGGRLTDTQYF.

The chain uses TRBV13 and TRBJ1-2; weak D call: TRBD1 (5 bases). Between the trimmed V and J ends, which lost 8 bases and 4 bases, there was a span of 17 bases. This CDR3 spans 14 amino acids. CDR1 and CDR2 from the germline V gene are PRHDT and FYEKMQ (reference sequence). CDR3 sequence (DNA): TGTGCCAGCCCGGGGACCCGGAGCCCCTATGGCTACACCTTC. The encoded protein is CASPGTRSPYGYTF.

The gene calls are TRBV5-1 and TRBJ2-7; no definite D call. The V end lost 0 bases, the J end lost 5 bases, and 12 bases lay between the germline ends. Germline CDR1 and CDR2: SGHRS and YFSETQ. The CDR3 contains 14 residues. The CDR3 sequence: CASSLGQRLDEQYF. CDR3 coding DNA: TGCGCCAGCAGCTTGGGACAAAGATTGGACGAGCAGTACTTC.

The chain is built from TRBV29-1 and TRBJ2-7; D is perhaps TRBD1 (6 bases). The germline V gene has CDR1 SQVTM and CDR2 ANQGSEA. Trimming took off 4 bases at V and 1 base at J, with 20 bases between the two ends. The CDR3 extends over 16 amino acids. This CDR3 reads CSVVGYGQGSSYEQYF. The CDR3 DNA follows: TGCAGCGTTGTGGGTTACGGTCAGGGGTCGTCCTACGAGCAGTACTTC.

The chain couples TRBV4-1 to TRBJ2-5; D ambiguous. The CDR3 has 14 residues. V was clipped by 0 bases and J by 2 bases, with 7 bases between them. The germline gives CDR1 MGHRA, CDR2 YSYEKL. As DNA, the CDR3 is TGCGCCAGCAGCCAAGATCCCGGACAAGAGACCCAGTACTTC. Its protein product is CASSQDPGQETQYF.

V and J are TRBV14 and TRBJ2-2; maybe TRBD1 (6 bases). Per germline, CDR1 SGHDN and CDR2 FVKESK. This CDR3 contains 15 residues. V gave up 0 bases and J gave up 5 bases, with 10 bases separating them. The CDR3 sequence: CASSQEGQLTGELFF. The CDR3 nucleotides are TGTGCCAGCAGCCAAGAGGGACAACTTACCGGGGAGCTGTTTTTT.